One and the same sample provided the 7 T cell receptor beta chains below, sequenced in a study of persistence of HIV-infected CD4 T cells. The antigens these receptors bind are not known. This was the immunoSEQ version 4 assay in survey mode. Method: immunoSEQ multiplex PCR; TCRdb's copy keeps in-frame clones and lacks some. The repertoire holds more than 15,000 clones, with 65% as singletons. The stimulus was lysate of CMV-infected fibroblasts, around 9.3 ug/mL. Sorting selected CD4+ T cells upregulating both CD40 ligand and CD69. Sequencing used CD4+ T cells sorted from PBMCs after approximately 19-hour stimulation, obtained from a patient who received antiretroviral therapy. The receptors here all came from an adult woman with HIV who was CMV-seropositive.

V is TRBV27 and J is TRBJ2-5, with D possibly matching TRBD2 (5 bases). Trimming stripped 2 bases from V and 2 bases from J, with 18 bases between. The CDR3 sequence is 17 residues long. Germline lookup yields CDR1 MNHEY and CDR2 SMNVEV (reference sequence). CDR3 region: CASSLGWGRGNQETQYF. The CDR3 DNA reads as TGTGCCAGCAGTTTAGGATGGGGTCGGGGAAATCAAGAGACCCAGTACTTC.

A single count supports this clone. V gene TRBV29-1 combines with J gene TRBJ2-3; 16 bases map to TRBD2. Per the germline V gene, CDR1 is SQVTM and CDR2 is ANQGSEA. The CDR3 loop spans 18 amino acids. After removal of 3 bases from V and 0 bases from J, the junction contained 6 bases not matched to a gene. The CDR3: CSVDGTSGGEASTDTQYF. The CDR3 bases are TGCAGCGTTGACGGGACTAGCGGGGGGGAAGCTAGCACAGATACGCAGTATTTT.

By frequency in the sample, this clone is medium-sized. The chain recombines TRBV24-1 with TRBJ1-2; D ambiguous. Germline V gene sequence: CDR1 KGHDR, CDR2 SFDVKD. V was shortened by 6 bases and J by 3 bases, with 7 bases between the two germline ends. CDR3 length: 12 residues. The CDR3 spells CATSYSDYGYTF. CDR3 in DNA: TGTGCCACCAGTTACAGCGACTATGGCTACACCTTC.

The chain joins TRBV13 to TRBJ1-3; D gene unclear. The CDR3 totals 13 residues. Trimming pared 5 bases from V and 4 bases from J, leaving 9 bases between. Germline V gene sequence: CDR1 PRHDT, CDR2 FYEKMQ (reference sequence). CDR3 residues: CASSPDPGNTIYF. The CDR3 DNA follows: TGTGCCAGCAGCCCGGACCCGGGAAACACCATATATTTT.

This clone has only a few counts. This sequence joins TRBV5-4 and TRBJ2-1; 9 bases align to TRBD2. Losses at the gene ends were 0 bases for V and 10 bases for J; bases not matched to a gene: 8. Germline values: CDR1 SGHNT, CDR2 YYREEE (reference sequence). This CDR3 has 15 residues. The CDR3 bases are TGTGCCAGCAGCTTGGACCCGGGACTAGCAGAGGAGCAGTTCTTC. The encoded protein is CASSLDPGLAEEQFF.

This chain uses TRBV7-2 with TRBJ2-2; TRBD2 matches 9 bases. The CDR3 covers 16 residues. Germline trimming cut 5 bases from V and 6 bases from J; bases unmatched to any gene: 10. Germline assignment: CDR1 SGHTA and CDR2 FQGNSA. CDR3: CASSTPAGGPPGELFF. CDR3 DNA: TGTGCCAGCAGCACCCCGGCGGGGGGGCCTCCCGGGGAGCTGTTTTTT.

The chain couples TRBV19 to TRBJ2-5; 8 bases match TRBD2. After removal of 3 bases from V and 5 bases from J, the junction contained 8 bases not matched to a gene. Per the germline V gene, CDR1 is LNHDA and CDR2 is SQIVND (reference sequence). There are 15 residues in the CDR3. The CDR3 is CASSINGGARETQYF. CDR3 nucleotide sequence: TGTGCCAGTAGTATCAACGGGGGGGCGCGGGAGACCCAGTACTTC.